The clone carrying this TCR beta chain was detected only a few times. Its antigen remains unknown. V was clipped by 3 bases and J by 3 bases, with 9 bases between them. The CDR3 loop spans 13 amino acids. Germline assignment: CDR1 SGHNT and CDR2 YYREEE (reference sequence). As for treatment: roughly 10-day PBMC culture with coronavirus spike peptide pools or control peptides (ViraFEST assay). Following expansion of antigen-specific T cells with peptide pools, ViraFEST then sequenced TCRs. This entry is derived from a study of vaccination and CD4 T cells after COVID-19. Study summary: Investigators stimulated cells with overlapping spike peptides drawn from SARS-CoV-2, HCoV-NL63, HCoV-OC43 and HCoV-229E. General study results and limits: Median about 88% of reactive clones detected in convalescent patients emerged only post-vaccination. Spike mono-reactivity was shown by 304 of 307 vaccine-specific clones in convalescent patients.

Sequencing of cultured CD4+ T cell DNA used the Oncomine TCR Beta short-read assay. TCRdb processed the PCR reads anew with MiXCR; each CDR3 protein has one entry. Of about 14,000 distinct CDR3 sequences in the sample, roughly 39% were seen once. The genes are TRBV5-4 and TRBJ1-1; D gene uncertain. This receptor was obtained from a human donor who had recovered from COVID-19. The sequencing input was CD4+ T cells from blood, cultured in vitro. CDR3 loop: CASSSPDHTEAFF. CDR3 DNA: TGTGCCAGCAGCTCACCGGACCACACTGAAGCTTTCTTT.